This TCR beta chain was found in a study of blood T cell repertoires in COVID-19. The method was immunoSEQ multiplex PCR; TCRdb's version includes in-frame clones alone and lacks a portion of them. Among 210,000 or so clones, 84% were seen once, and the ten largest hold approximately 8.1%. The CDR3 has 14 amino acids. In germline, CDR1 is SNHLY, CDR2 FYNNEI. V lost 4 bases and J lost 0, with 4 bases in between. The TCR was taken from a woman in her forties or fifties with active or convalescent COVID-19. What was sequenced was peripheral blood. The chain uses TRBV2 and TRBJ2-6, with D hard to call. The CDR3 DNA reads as TGTGCCAGCAGTGGAGACTCTGGGGCCAACGTCCTGACTTTC. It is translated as CASSGDSGANVLTF.